Sequencing of this T cell receptor (beta chain) was carried out in a study of shared clonotypes between healthy human individuals. Study-level findings and limits: Clonotype sharing levels among donors were expected to vary with sequencing depth.

Germline CDR1 reads MNHEY; CDR2 reads SVGAGI. The CDR3 covers 14 residues. The V gene lost 5 bases and the J gene lost 4 bases, with 14 bases spanning the gap. Original processing notes: Quality scores were absent from the junction-only immunoSEQ sequences, so filtering differed. Measured with immunoSEQ multiplex PCR; TCRdb has only the in-frame clones, and not every one. D and trimming were read from the DNA, whereas the V and J calls and clone size are those reported in that table. The top ten clones hold about a quarter of a sample with 100,000 or so clones, more than 65% of them seen once. This clone was counted many times. Its antigen is unknown.

The chain links TRBV6-5 to TRBJ2-5; no reliable D call. The clonotype was recovered from a woman in her 30s in good health. Sequencing input: memory CD8+ T cells sorted from blood. Regarding subset: CD45RO+ cells pooled with CCR7-negative TemRA cells. CDR3 loop: CASSERAEIETQYF. CDR3 DNA sequence: TGTGCCAGCAGTGAAAGAGCTGAGATAGAGACCCAGTACTTC.